Each of the 20 T cell receptor beta chains below was sequenced from the same sample in a study of shared clonotypes between healthy human individuals. Sequenced by immunoSEQ multiplex PCR; TCRdb stores in-frame clones only, minus some. The repertoire has hundreds of thousands of clones, around 75% of them found once; the top ten carry approximately 13%. Sequencing was done on a sample of PBMCs. The origin of the receptors is a woman aged 40-49 years in good health. Some clones in this sample may be carry-over from other donors' samples.

The CDR3 nucleotides read TGTGCCAGCAGTTTAAGACAGGGTTTGGGTTCACCCCTCCACTTT. This translates into CASSLRQGLGSPLHF. The V and J genes are TRBV28 and TRBJ1-6, with 7 bases identical to TRBD1. The germline V gene has CDR1 MDHEN and CDR2 SYDVKM. The CDR3 has 15 amino acids. V lost 2 bases, J lost 9 bases, and 7 bases stayed unmatched.

This clone came up a few times. The rearrangement uses TRBV7-2 and TRBJ1-5; no definite D call. The CDR3 is 14 residues long. Per germline, CDR1 SGHTA and CDR2 FQGNSA. V dropped 2 bases and J dropped 4 bases, with 9 bases sitting between them. CDR3 sequence reads: CASSLSQNNQPQHF. CDR3 sequence (DNA): TGTGCCAGCAGCTTAAGCCAGAATAATCAGCCCCAGCATTTT.

The rearrangement joins TRBV7-9 to TRBJ2-1, with 10 bases matching TRBD1. V lost 7 bases, J lost 8 bases, and 11 bases stayed unmatched. This CDR3 has 15 amino acids. Germline values: CDR1 SEHNR, CDR2 FQNEAQ (reference sequence). DNA of the CDR3: TGTGCCAGCACCCCCCGGGGACAGGGGAGCCATGAGCAGTTCTTC. This sequence encodes CASTPRGQGSHEQFF.

V and J are TRBV10-1 and TRBJ2-3; 13 nucleotides align to TRBD2. V was clipped by 7 bases and J by 0 bases; unmatched bases: 13. CDR1 and CDR2 (germline): WNHNN, SYGVQD (reference sequence). This CDR3 comprises 19 residues. The CDR3 DNA reads as TGCGCCAGCACTTTTACGACTAGCGGGAGGCCCAAAAGCACAGATACGCAGTATTTT. It yields the protein CASTFTTSGRPKSTDTQYF.

The rearrangement uses TRBV27 and TRBJ2-3; 8 bases align to TRBD2. The trim removed 5 bases at V and 4 bases at J, leaving 5 bases unmatched. CDR3 length equals 14 residues. Germline values: CDR1 MNHEY, CDR2 SMNVEV (reference sequence). The CDR3 is CASSPAGVADTQYF. The CDR3 nucleotides read TGTGCCAGCAGTCCAGCGGGAGTAGCAGATACGCAGTATTTT.

This chain uses TRBV18 with TRBJ2-1; D is ambiguous. Between the trimmed V and J ends, which lost 0 bases and 0 bases, there was a span of 9 bases. The germline gives CDR1 KGHSH, CDR2 LQKENI. This CDR3 comprises 16 residues. The CDR3 coding sequence is TGTGCCAGCTCACCACCGGGATCGGCCTCCTACAATGAGCAGTTCTTC. The encoded protein is CASSPPGSASYNEQFF.

The chain is built from TRBV10-3 and TRBJ2-2, with 7 nucleotides matching TRBD1. The germline gives CDR1 ENHRY, CDR2 SYGVKD. V was pared by 7 bases and J by 6 bases, with 8 bases of the junction left unmatched. The CDR3 extends over 14 amino acids. In DNA form, the CDR3 reads TGTGCCATCACTAAAACAGGGGAACCCGGGGAGCTGTTTTTT. Translation gives CAITKTGEPGELFF.

A remark on this clone: In the same sample, other DNA sequences code for this CDR3. The chain uses TRBV7-2 and TRBJ2-5, with 9 bases matching TRBD2. This CDR3 is 14 amino acids long. With 5 bases clipped from V and 2 bases from J, the junction kept 3 bases outside the gene matches. Germline lookup yields CDR1 SGHTA and CDR2 FQGNSA. In DNA, the CDR3 is TGTGCCAGCAGCCTGGGACTAGCTCAAGAGACCCAGTACTTC. Amino acids: CASSLGLAQETQYF. The full variable domain, its missing parts supplied by reference TRBV7-2 and TRBJ2-5, is GAGVSQSPSNKVTEKGKDVELRCDPISGHTALYWYRQSLGQGLEFLIYFQGNSAPDKSGLPSDRFSAERTGGSVSTLTIQRTQQEDSAVYLCASSLGLAQETQYFGPGTRLLVL.

The chain combines TRBV5-6 with TRBJ2-5; no definite D call. Trimming shortened V by 0 bases and J by 5 bases, and 11 bases separated the two germline ends. There are 14 residues in the CDR3. CDR1 is SGHDT, CDR2 YYEEEE, per germline. In nucleotides, the CDR3 is TGTGCCAGCAGCTTGGTTGGGGTCCGGGAGACCCAGTACTTC. The encoded protein is CASSLVGVRETQYF.

The chain uses TRBV5-4 and TRBJ2-1; D is unresolved. This CDR3 is 11 amino acids long. V was pared by 2 bases and J by 10 bases, with 7 bases between. The V gene's germline CDR1 is SGHNT and CDR2 YYREEE (reference sequence). The CDR3 loop is CASSLLGEQFF. In DNA, the CDR3 is TGTGCCAGCAGCTTACTGGGGGAGCAGTTCTTC.

This clone has a handful of counts. Other DNA variants within this sample encode the same CDR3. The chain couples TRBV28 to TRBJ2-7, with D possibly TRBD1 on 6 matching bases. This CDR3 is 14 amino acids long. Germline CDR1 and CDR2: MDHEN and SYDVKM. V was shortened by 3 bases and J by 0 bases, with 9 bases between the two germline ends. The CDR3 nucleotides read TGTGCCAGCAGTTTGACAGGCCCCTCCTACGAGCAGTACTTC. Its protein is CASSLTGPSYEQYF.

This rearrangement joins TRBV7-2 to TRBJ2-7, with 8 nucleotides matching TRBD1. CDR3 length equals 15 residues. V was clipped by 3 bases and J by 0 bases; unmatched bases: 4. Germline lookup yields CDR1 SGHTA and CDR2 FQGNSA. DNA for the CDR3: TGTGCCAGCAGCTTGCGGACAGGGCCCTCCTACGAGCAGTACTTC. Its protein is CASSLRTGPSYEQYF.

This clone showed up many times. The rearrangement links TRBV11-2 to TRBJ1-2, with 7 positions matching TRBD1. CDR1 is SGHAT and CDR2 is FQNNGV in the germline V gene. The J segment lost 5 bases and the V segment lost 5 bases, leaving 2 bases of the junction unmatched. CDR3 length equals 12 residues. CDR3 in amino acids: CASSPRGYGYTF. The CDR3 nucleotides are TGTGCCAGCAGCCCCAGGGGGTATGGCTACACCTTC. The full variable domain, in which reference TRBV11-2 and TRBJ1-2 provide the parts outside the CDR3, is EAGVAQSPRYKIIEKRQSVAFWCNPISGHATLYWYQQILGQGPKLLIQFQNNGVVDDSQLPKDRFSAERLKGVDSTLKIQPAKLEDSAVYLCASSPRGYGYTFGSGTRLTVV.

The chain couples TRBV30 to TRBJ1-5, with D perhaps TRBD1 (6 bases). The CDR3 extends over 14 amino acids. Trimming stripped 2 bases from V and 9 bases from J, with 17 bases between. CDR1 is GTSNPN, CDR2 SVGIG, per germline (reference sequence). The CDR3 sequence: CAWSQGGRVGPQHF. In DNA form, the CDR3 reads TGTGCCTGGAGTCAAGGGGGGCGCGTCGGGCCCCAGCATTTT.

The CDR3, as DNA: TGTGCCAGCAGCTCGGGACTAGCGGGCTACGAGCAGTACTTC. This sequence encodes CASSSGLAGYEQYF. The J gene is TRBJ2-7, the V gene TRBV11-2; 12 nucleotides match TRBD2. The germline CDR1 and CDR2 sequences are SGHAT and FQNNGV. This CDR3 comprises 14 residues. Unmatched junction bases numbered 1, after V lost 4 bases and J lost 3 bases.

A remark on this clone: Distinct nucleotide sequences in the sample also encode this CDR3. The gene calls are TRBV9 and TRBJ2-5; unclear D gene. CDR1 and CDR2 from the germline V gene are SGDLS and YYNGEE. V lost 0 bases to trimming and J lost 5 bases, with 8 bases between them. This CDR3 has 13 amino acids. DNA for the CDR3: TGTGCCAGCAGCGTAGACCGGGCGGAGACCCAGTACTTC. Protein sequence: CASSVDRAETQYF.

This clone has just one count. The chain uses TRBV28 and TRBJ1-3, with 7 bases lining up with TRBD1. The CDR3 spans 15 residues. J was trimmed by 0 bases and V by 6 bases; bases with no gene match: 5. Germline V gene data show CDR1 as MDHEN and CDR2 as SYDVKM. The CDR3 sequence: CASRQGYFSGNTIYF. CDR3 DNA sequence: TGTGCCAGCAGACAGGGGTATTTCTCTGGAAACACCATATATTTT.

On this clone itself: A read error may produce the germline difference seen at one junction end. The chain has TRBV4-3 and TRBJ2-4, with 7 nucleotides matching TRBD1. This CDR3 contains 15 residues. CDR1 is LGHNA, CDR2 YSLEER, per germline. The CDR3 sequence is CASSEEGTDQNIQYF. CDR3 nucleotide sequence: TGCGCCAGCAGCGAAGAAGGGACAGACCAAAACATTCAGTACTTC.

The V and J genes are TRBV28 and TRBJ2-6; D is ambiguous. Trimming took off 1 base at V and 0 bases at J, with 7 bases between the two ends. Germline CDR1 and CDR2: MDHEN and SYDVKM. The CDR3 has 16 amino acids. CDR3 in amino acids: CASSLFESSGANVLTF. CDR3 nucleotide sequence: TGTGCCAGCAGTTTATTCGAGAGCTCTGGGGCCAACGTCCTGACTTTC.

This chain uses TRBV11-2 with TRBJ1-1; the D gene is possibly TRBD1 (5 bases). CDR1 and CDR2 (germline): SGHAT, FQNNGV. The CDR3 covers 16 residues. Trimming stripped 0 bases from V and 3 bases from J, with 14 bases between. CDR3 region: CASSLEGAGLDTEAFF. In DNA, the CDR3 is TGTGCCAGCAGCTTAGAAGGGGCAGGGTTGGACACTGAAGCTTTCTTT.